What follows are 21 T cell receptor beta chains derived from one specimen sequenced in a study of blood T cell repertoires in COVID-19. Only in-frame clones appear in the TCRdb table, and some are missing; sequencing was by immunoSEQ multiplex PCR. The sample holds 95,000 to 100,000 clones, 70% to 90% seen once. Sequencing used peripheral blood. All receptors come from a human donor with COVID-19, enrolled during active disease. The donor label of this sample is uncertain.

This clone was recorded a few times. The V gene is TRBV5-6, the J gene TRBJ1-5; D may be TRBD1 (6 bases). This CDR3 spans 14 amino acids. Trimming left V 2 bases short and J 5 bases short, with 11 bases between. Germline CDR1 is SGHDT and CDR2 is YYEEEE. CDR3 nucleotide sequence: TGTGCCAGCAGCTTCGTACAGGGCCATCAGCCCCAGCATTTT. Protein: CASSFVQGHQPQHF.

The CDR3: CASSPWYQDREKKTGNTIYF. In DNA form, the CDR3 reads TGTGCCAGCTCACCATGGTATCAGGACAGGGAGAAAAAGACTGGAAACACCATATATTTT. The V call is TRBV18, the J call TRBJ1-3, with 8 nucleotides matching TRBD1. This CDR3 region has 20 residues. The ends lost 2 bases at V and 2 bases at J; junction bases unmatched: 17. Per germline, CDR1 KGHSH and CDR2 LQKENI.

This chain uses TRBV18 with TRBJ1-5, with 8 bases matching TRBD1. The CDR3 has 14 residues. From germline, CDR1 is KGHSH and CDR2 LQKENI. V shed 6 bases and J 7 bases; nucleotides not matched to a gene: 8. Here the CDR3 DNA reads TGTGCCAGCTCGTTAACAGGGGGAGGACAGCCCCAGCATTTT. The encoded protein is CASSLTGGGQPQHF.

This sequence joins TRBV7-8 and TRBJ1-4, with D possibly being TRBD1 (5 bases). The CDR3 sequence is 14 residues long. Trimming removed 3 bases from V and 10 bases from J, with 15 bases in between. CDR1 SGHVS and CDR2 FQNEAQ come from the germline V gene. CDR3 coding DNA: TGTGCCAGCAGCTTTTTTGGCCCCGGGGGAAAACTGTTTTTT. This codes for CASSFFGPGGKLFF. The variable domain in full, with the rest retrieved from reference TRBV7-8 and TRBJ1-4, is GAGVSQSPRYKVAKRGQDVALRCDPISGHVSLFWYQQALGQGPEFLTYFQNEAQLDKSGLPSDRFFAERPEGSVSTLKIQRTQQEDSAVYLCASSFFGPGGKLFFGSGTQLSVL.

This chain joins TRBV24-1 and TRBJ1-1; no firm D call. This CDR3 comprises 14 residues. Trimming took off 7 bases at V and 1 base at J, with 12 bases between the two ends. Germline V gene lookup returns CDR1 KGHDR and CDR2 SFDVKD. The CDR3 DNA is TGTGCCACCAGGGGGTCGGACTCGAACACTGAAGCTTTCTTT. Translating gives CATRGSDSNTEAFF.

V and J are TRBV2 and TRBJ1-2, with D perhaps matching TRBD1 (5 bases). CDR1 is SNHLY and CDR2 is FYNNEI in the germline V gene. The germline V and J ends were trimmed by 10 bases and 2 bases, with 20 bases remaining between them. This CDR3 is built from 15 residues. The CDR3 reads CATGWGLMNNYGYTF. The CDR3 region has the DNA TGTGCCACCGGGTGGGGACTGATGAACAACTATGGCTACACCTTC.

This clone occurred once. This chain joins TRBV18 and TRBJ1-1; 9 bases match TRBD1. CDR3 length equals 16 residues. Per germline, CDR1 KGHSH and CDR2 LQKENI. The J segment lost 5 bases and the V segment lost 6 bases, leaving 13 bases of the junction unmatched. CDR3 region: CASSPIPDRGGTEAFF. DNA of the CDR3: TGTGCCAGCTCCCCGATTCCGGACAGGGGAGGGACTGAAGCTTTCTTT.

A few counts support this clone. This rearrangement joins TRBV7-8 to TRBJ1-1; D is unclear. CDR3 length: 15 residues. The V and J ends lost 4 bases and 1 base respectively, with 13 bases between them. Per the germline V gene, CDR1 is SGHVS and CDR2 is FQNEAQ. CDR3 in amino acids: CASSSNPGANTEAFF. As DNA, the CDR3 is TGTGCCAGCAGCTCGAACCCCGGAGCGAACACTGAAGCTTTCTTT.

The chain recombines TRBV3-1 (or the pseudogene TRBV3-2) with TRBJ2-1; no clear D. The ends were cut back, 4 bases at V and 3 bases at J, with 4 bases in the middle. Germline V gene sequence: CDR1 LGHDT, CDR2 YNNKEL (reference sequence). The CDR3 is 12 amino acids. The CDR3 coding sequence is TGTGCCAGCAGCCGAGGCTACAATGAGCAGTTCTTC. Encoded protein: CASSRGYNEQFF.

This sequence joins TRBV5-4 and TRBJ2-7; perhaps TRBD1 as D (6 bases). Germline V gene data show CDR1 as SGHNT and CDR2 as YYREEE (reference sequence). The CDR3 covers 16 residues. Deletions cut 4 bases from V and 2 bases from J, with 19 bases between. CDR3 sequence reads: CASSDPRDKNTYEQYF. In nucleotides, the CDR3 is TGTGCCAGCAGCGATCCCCGGGACAAAAATACCTACGAGCAGTACTTC.

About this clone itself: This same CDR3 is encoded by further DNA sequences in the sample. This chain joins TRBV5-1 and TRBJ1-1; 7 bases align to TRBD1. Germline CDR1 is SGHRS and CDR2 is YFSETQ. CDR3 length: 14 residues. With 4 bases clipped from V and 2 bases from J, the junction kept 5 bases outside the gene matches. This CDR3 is CASSPGQANTEAFF. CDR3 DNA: TGCGCCAGCAGCCCCGGACAGGCTAACACTGAAGCTTTCTTT.

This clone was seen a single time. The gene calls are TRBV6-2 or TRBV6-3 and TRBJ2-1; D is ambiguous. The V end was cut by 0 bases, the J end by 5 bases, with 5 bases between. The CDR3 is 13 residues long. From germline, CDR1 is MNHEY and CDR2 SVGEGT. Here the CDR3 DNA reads TGTGCCAGCAGTTACTCCCATCACAATGAGCAGTTCTTC. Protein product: CASSYSHHNEQFF.

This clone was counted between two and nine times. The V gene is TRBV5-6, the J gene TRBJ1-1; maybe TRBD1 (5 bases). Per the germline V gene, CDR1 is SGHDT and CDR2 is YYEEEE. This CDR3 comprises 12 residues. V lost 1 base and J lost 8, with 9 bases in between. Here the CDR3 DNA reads TGTGCCAGCAGCTTGCCTAGACAGGAAGCTTTCTTT. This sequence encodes CASSLPRQEAFF.

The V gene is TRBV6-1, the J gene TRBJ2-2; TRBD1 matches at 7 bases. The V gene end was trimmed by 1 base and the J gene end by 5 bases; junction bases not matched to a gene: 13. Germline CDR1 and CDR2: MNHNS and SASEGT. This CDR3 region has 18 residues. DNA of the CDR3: TGTGCCAGCAGTGAAGGTTGGTTGGGGACAGAGAGGACCGGGGAGCTGTTTTTT. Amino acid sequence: CASSEGWLGTERTGELFF.

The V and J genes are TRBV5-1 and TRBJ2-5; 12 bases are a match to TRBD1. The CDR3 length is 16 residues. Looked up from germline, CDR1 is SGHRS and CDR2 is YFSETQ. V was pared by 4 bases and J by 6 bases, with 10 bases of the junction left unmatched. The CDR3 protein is CASSVLRDRGQKTQYF. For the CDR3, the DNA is TGCGCCAGCAGCGTCCTCCGGGACAGGGGGCAAAAGACCCAGTACTTC.

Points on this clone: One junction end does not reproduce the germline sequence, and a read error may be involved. The CDR3 DNA follows: TGCGCCAGCAGCCAGGAAGGACTCCGGGTTCTTAACTTC. This gives the protein CASSQEGLRVLNF. The chain uses TRBV4-1 and TRBJ2-5, with D possibly matching TRBD2 (5 bases). The CDR3 totals 13 residues. CDR1 is MGHRA and CDR2 is YSYEKL in the germline V gene.

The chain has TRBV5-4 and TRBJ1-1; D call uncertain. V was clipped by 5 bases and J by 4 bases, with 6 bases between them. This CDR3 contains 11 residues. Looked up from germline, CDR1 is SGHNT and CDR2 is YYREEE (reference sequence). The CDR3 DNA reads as TGTGCCAGCAGGGGCATCACTGAAGCTTTCTTT. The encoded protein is CASRGITEAFF.

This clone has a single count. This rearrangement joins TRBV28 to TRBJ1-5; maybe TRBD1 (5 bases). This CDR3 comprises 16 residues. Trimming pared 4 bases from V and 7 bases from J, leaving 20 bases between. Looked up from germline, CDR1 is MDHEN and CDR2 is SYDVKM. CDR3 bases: TGTGCCAGCAGTTCCTACTCGACAGCCCACAGACAGCCCCAGCATTTT. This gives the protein CASSSYSTAHRQPQHF.

CDR3 loop: CASSPPGSSGNTIYF. The CDR3 region has the DNA TGTGCCAGCAGCCCTCCGGGGAGTAGTGGAAACACCATATATTTT. V is TRBV9 and J is TRBJ1-3; no firm D call. CDR3 length: 15 residues. V lost 4 bases, J lost 3 bases, and 14 bases lay in between. Per germline, CDR1 SGDLS and CDR2 YYNGEE.

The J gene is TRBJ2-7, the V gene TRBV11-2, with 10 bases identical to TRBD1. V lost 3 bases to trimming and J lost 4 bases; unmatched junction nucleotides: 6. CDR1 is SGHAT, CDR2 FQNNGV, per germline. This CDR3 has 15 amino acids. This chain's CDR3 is CASSFPTGGIYEQYF. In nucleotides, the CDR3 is TGTGCCAGCAGCTTCCCGACAGGGGGCATTTACGAGCAGTACTTC.

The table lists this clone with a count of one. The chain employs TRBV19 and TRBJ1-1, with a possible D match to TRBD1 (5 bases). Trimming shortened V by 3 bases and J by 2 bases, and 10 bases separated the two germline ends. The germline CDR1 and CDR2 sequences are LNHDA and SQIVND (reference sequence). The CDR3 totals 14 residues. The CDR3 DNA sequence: TGTGCCAGTAGTATGAGCAGGGAAAACACTGAAGCTTTCTTT. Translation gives CASSMSRENTEAFF.